What follows are 5 T cell receptor beta chains derived from one specimen sequenced in a study of metastatic and nonmetastatic thyroid tumors. Thyroid surgery was preceded by no treatment in any patient. MiXCR reprocessed the PCR reads for TCRdb. The table records thousands of clones, 17% of them present only once. The sample was adjacent normal tissue. Receptors were obtained from a female donor with papillary thyroid cancer or a benign thyroid nodule (not recorded which). Some clones in this sample may be carry-over from other donors' samples.

This clone was counted many times. V usage is TRBV9 and J usage is TRBJ2-5; tentatively, D is TRBD1 or TRBD2 (6 bases each). V dropped 4 bases and J dropped 5 bases, with 18 bases sitting between them. The CDR3 runs 15 residues. Germline values: CDR1 SGDLS, CDR2 YYNGEE. The CDR3 DNA follows: TGTGCCAGCAGCTCATGGGGGGCTAGCCGTGAGACCCAGTACTTC. The encoded protein is CASSSWGASRETQYF.

Here the CDR3 DNA reads TGTGCCAGTAGTCCAAAGGGAGGGGTGAATAGCTCCTACAATGAGCAGTTCTTC. This codes for CASSPKGGVNSSYNEQFF. This chain uses TRBV19 with TRBJ2-1; 7 bases line up with TRBD2. Trimming at V came to 5 bases and at J to 0 bases, leaving 13 bases not matched to a gene. The germline V gene has CDR1 LNHDA and CDR2 SQIVND (reference sequence). CDR3 length: 18 residues.

The rearrangement uses TRBV7-3 and TRBJ2-1; D may correspond to TRBD1 or TRBD2 (6 bases each). V lost 7 bases to trimming and J lost 7 bases, with 20 bases between them. The CDR3 has 15 amino acids. Germline assignment: CDR1 SGHTA and CDR2 FQGTGA. The CDR3 here is CASIPTLLGGNEQFF. CDR3 in DNA: TGTGCCAGCATCCCGACTTTACTAGGGGGGAATGAGCAGTTCTTC. The full variable domain, completed using reference TRBV7-3 and TRBJ2-1, is GAGVSQTPSNKVTEKGKYVELRCDPISGHTALYWYRQSLGQGPEFLIYFQGTGAADDSGLPNDRFFAVRPEGSVSTLKIQRTERGDSAVYLCASIPTLLGGNEQFFGPGTRLTVL.

This chain uses TRBV10-3 with TRBJ2-3; D possibly corresponds to TRBD1 (5 bases). The J call may not be correct, given that the DNA end is closer to TRBJ1-5. CDR3 length: 15 residues. CDR1 and CDR2 (germline): ENHRY, SYGVKD. Written as DNA, the CDR3 is TGTGCCATCAGTGAGGGACTAGCGGGGGAGGGACCGCAGCATTTT. Residues: CAISEGLAGEGPQHF.

There are many counts of this clone. The rearrangement uses TRBV9 and TRBJ2-1, with TRBD2 matching over 11 bases. V was clipped by 5 bases and J by 3 bases; unmatched bases: 4. CDR3 size: 15 residues. Germline V gives CDR1 SGDLS, CDR2 YYNGEE. The CDR3 bases are TGTGCCAGCAGTCAAACTAGCGGGAGCTACAATGAGCAGTTCTTC. Its protein product is CASSQTSGSYNEQFF.